The next 23 T cell receptor beta chains were all read from a single sample in a study of human T cells and chemical hapten exposure (dated by TCRdb to about 2021). What this sample's time point label stands for: patch test 2, 6 weeks after DPC sensitization. The treatment or condition label corresponds to: therapeutic diphenylcyclopropenone sensitization with weekly scalp DPC. Preparation of the library involved RACE. TCRdb records NextSeq 500 as the sequencer. TCRdb's own reprocessing of the public reads used fastp at Q25 and MiXCR and kept productive beta chains. Duplicate CDR3 protein sequences are folded into a single record with the most common DNA and genes. This sample is represented by approximately 80,000 distinct CDR3 sequences; 10% of them were singletons. Roughly 2.5% of the sample is in the top ten clones. Sample: whole blood, taken in connection with sensitization to the hapten diphenylcyclopropenone (DPC). The receptors were gathered from a woman younger than 45 with alopecia areata. Some clones in this sample may be carry-over from other donors' samples.

This clonotype occurred a few times. V and J are TRBV6-2 or TRBV6-3 and TRBJ1-5; D gene ambiguous. Per the germline V gene, CDR1 is MNHEY and CDR2 is SVGEGT. V lost 8 bases and J 3 bases, leaving 11 bases between the germline ends. This CDR3 is built from 13 residues. CDR3 loop: CASGVVLNQPQHF. The CDR3 bases are TGTGCCAGCGGGGTGGTCCTCAATCAGCCCCAGCATTTT.

This clonotype was seen repeatedly, ten times or more. V and J are TRBV28 and TRBJ1-2; a weak D match, TRBD1 (5 bases). This CDR3 comprises 14 residues. Between the trimmed V and J ends, which lost 5 bases and 8 bases, there was a span of 18 bases. From germline, CDR1 is MDHEN and CDR2 SYDVKM. The CDR3 region has the DNA TGTGCCAGCAGTCCCCCGGGGGGTTCAAGCGGCTACACCTTC. Translated: CASSPPGGSSGYTF.

This clonotype was observed a few times. The chain is built from TRBV18 and TRBJ2-7, with 9 bases lining up with TRBD1. After removal of 3 bases from V and 6 bases from J, the junction contained 6 bases not matched to a gene. The CDR3 contains 14 residues. From germline, CDR1 is KGHSH and CDR2 LQKENI. In nucleotides, the CDR3 is TGTGCCAGCTCACCCGGGACAGGGATCTCCGAGCAGTACTTC. Translation gives CASSPGTGISEQYF.

The chain links TRBV5-1 to TRBJ1-1, with 7 bases aligning to TRBD1. Germline V gives CDR1 SGHRS, CDR2 YFSETQ. The J segment lost 3 bases and the V segment lost 1 base, leaving 3 bases of the junction unmatched. The length of the CDR3 is 14 residues. The CDR3 sequence is CASSLRQGYTEAFF. For the CDR3, the DNA is TGCGCCAGCAGCTTGAGACAGGGATACACTGAAGCTTTCTTT.

This clonotype was seen a few times. This chain joins TRBV20-1 and TRBJ1-2, with D unresolved. This CDR3 region has 12 residues. Germline V gene lookup returns CDR1 DFQATT and CDR2 SNEGSKA (reference sequence). V shed 0 bases and J shed 8 bases, with 10 bases lying between them. The CDR3 is CSARDRGTGYTF. The DNA of the CDR3 is TGCAGTGCTAGAGATCGTGGTACGGGCTACACCTTC.

This clonotype was seen a few times. The gene calls are TRBV11-2 and TRBJ1-4, with D possibly matching TRBD1 (6 bases). Trimming pared 3 bases from V and 7 bases from J, leaving 12 bases between. Germline V gene data show CDR1 as SGHAT and CDR2 as FQNNGV. This CDR3 is 14 amino acids long. The DNA of the CDR3 is TGTGCCAGCAGCTTTCAGGGGAATGGTGAAAAACTGTTTTTT. Translated, it gives CASSFQGNGEKLFF.

This clonotype showed up just a few times. The chain uses TRBV29-1 and TRBJ1-5; 7 bases line up with TRBD1. The germline CDR1 and CDR2 sequences are SQVTM and ANQGSEA. The CDR3 consists of 14 residues. V gave up 4 bases and J gave up 1 base; unmatched junction bases: 4. Written as DNA, the CDR3 is TGCAGCGTTGCCCAACAGGGGAGCAATCAGCCCCAGCATTTT. It yields the protein CSVAQQGSNQPQHF. Using reference TRBV29-1 and TRBJ1-5 for the parts outside the CDR3, the full variable domain is SAVISQKPSRDICQRGTSLTIQCQVDSQVTMMFWYRQQPGQSLTLIATANQGSEATYESGFVIDKFPISRPNLTFSTLTVSNMSPEDSSIYLCSVAQQGSNQPQHFGDGTRLSIL.

This clonotype was seen only a few times. The chain has TRBV28 and TRBJ1-1; D gene unclear. The germline gives CDR1 MDHEN, CDR2 SYDVKM. The length of the CDR3 is 11 residues. CDR3 sequence: CPGLTNTEAFF. The CDR3 nucleotides read TGTCCCGGACTGACGAACACTGAAGCTTTCTTT.

In this sample, this clonotype turned up many times. The chain carries TRBV3-1 and TRBJ2-1; D remains unclear. CDR1 and CDR2 from the germline V gene are LGHDT and YNNKEL (reference sequence). The CDR3 sequence is 14 residues long. Trimming pared 1 base from V and 5 bases from J, leaving 9 bases between. CDR3 in DNA: TGTGCCAGCAGCCAAGTACCTAATAACAATGAGCAGTTCTTC. It translates to CASSQVPNNNEQFF.

This clonotype showed up many times. This sequence joins TRBV6-5 and TRBJ2-3; the match to TRBD2 covers 10 bases. The trim removed 8 bases at V and 0 bases at J, leaving 8 bases unmatched. The CDR3 totals 16 residues. Germline values: CDR1 MNHEY, CDR2 SVGAGI. CDR3 sequence reads: CASPPGLASSTDTQYF. CDR3 DNA sequence: TGTGCCAGCCCCCCGGGACTAGCGTCTAGCACAGATACGCAGTATTTT.

The sample holds a few counts of this clonotype. The chain combines TRBV6-2 or TRBV6-3 with TRBJ2-1, with no clear D. Germline V lookup: CDR1 MNHEY, CDR2 SVGEGT. The CDR3 contains 13 residues. The V gene lost 3 bases and the J gene lost 12 bases, with 15 bases spanning the gap. CDR3 DNA: TGTGCCAGCAGTTATTCAGGACGACCAACGCAGTTCTTC. Its translation: CASSYSGRPTQFF.

This clonotype has just a few counts. This chain connects TRBV28 to TRBJ1-1; tentative D call: TRBD1 (6 bases). Germline values: CDR1 MDHEN, CDR2 SYDVKM. This CDR3 is built from 14 residues. The germline V and J ends were trimmed by 5 bases and 5 bases, with 15 bases remaining between them. CDR3 DNA sequence: TGTGCCAGCAGTGAAACAGGGCCGCGGACTGAAGCTTTCTTT. Translation gives CASSETGPRTEAFF.

V usage is TRBV3-1 and J usage is TRBJ2-7; TRBD2 matches at 8 bases. Losses at the gene ends were 2 bases for V and 0 bases for J; bases not matched to a gene: 0. Germline V gene sequence: CDR1 LGHDT, CDR2 YNNKEL (reference sequence). The CDR3 is 14 amino acids. The CDR3 sequence is CASSQSGSSYEQYF. For the CDR3, the DNA is TGTGCCAGCAGCCAAAGCGGGAGCTCCTACGAGCAGTACTTC.

This clonotype was seen many times. The chain uses TRBV7-9 and TRBJ2-7, with D possibly matching TRBD1 (5 bases). CDR1 and CDR2 from the germline V gene are SEHNR and FQNEAQ (reference sequence). This CDR3 comprises 14 residues. The V and J ends lost 5 bases and 0 bases respectively, with 11 bases between them. CDR3 nucleotides: TGTGCCAGCAGCACCAGGGAAGTCTCCTACGAGCAGTACTTC. Its translation: CASSTREVSYEQYF.

This clonotype was seen a few times. The chain links TRBV18 to TRBJ1-1, with TRBD1 as a possible D gene (5 bases). In germline, CDR1 is KGHSH, CDR2 LQKENI. The CDR3 is made up of 13 amino acids. V lost 6 bases and J 4 bases, leaving 12 bases between the germline ends. CDR3 bases: TGTGCCAGCTCTCGGGCAGGGCCCACTGAAGCTTTCTTT. Translating gives CASSRAGPTEAFF.

Ten or more counts support this clonotype. The chain couples TRBV3-1 to TRBJ2-5; D gene uncertain. Trimming took 0 bases from V and 4 from J, leaving 21 bases between them. This CDR3 spans 18 amino acids. The germline V gene encodes CDR1 LGHDT and CDR2 YNNKEL (reference sequence). The DNA for the CDR3 is TGTGCCAGCAGCCAAGACCAGGTAGCAGCCCCGCTCGGAGAGACCCAGTACTTC. As protein: CASSQDQVAAPLGETQYF.

DNA for the CDR3: TGCGCCAGCAGCCATGGGACCTCTTACGAGCAGTACTTC. Protein product: CASSHGTSYEQYF. The chain recombines TRBV4-3 with TRBJ2-7; possibly TRBD1 or TRBD2 for D (5 bases each). Trimming shortened V by 3 bases and J by 4 bases, and 10 bases separated the two germline ends. The CDR3 covers 13 residues. Looked up from germline, CDR1 is LGHNA and CDR2 is YSLEER.

This clonotype was found many times. This sequence joins TRBV27 and TRBJ2-4, with unresolved D. This CDR3 has 15 amino acids. V lost 3 bases to trimming and J lost 0 bases, with 9 bases between them. Germline CDR1 and CDR2: MNHEY and SMNVEV (reference sequence). The CDR3 spells CASSLLGQAKNIQYF. As DNA, the CDR3 is TGTGCCAGCAGTTTGCTGGGTCAAGCCAAAAACATTCAGTACTTC.

The rearrangement joins TRBV4-1 to TRBJ1-1, with unresolved D. Germline-derived CDR1 and CDR2 are MGHRA and YSYEKL. The V and J ends lost 0 bases and 5 bases respectively, with 19 bases between them. The CDR3 totals 17 residues. CDR3 region: CASSQETPRGPGTEAFF. The CDR3 coding sequence is TGCGCCAGCAGCCAAGAAACACCAAGAGGCCCTGGGACTGAAGCTTTCTTT.

This clonotype has just a few counts. The CDR3 sequence is CASSYVNQPQHF. The CDR3, as DNA: TGTGCCAGCAGTTACGTCAATCAGCCCCAGCATTTT. The J gene is TRBJ1-5, the V gene TRBV6-2 or TRBV6-3; D is unresolved. Germline-derived CDR1 and CDR2 are MNHEY and SVGEGT. The CDR3 consists of 12 residues. V lost 2 bases and J 3 bases, leaving 2 bases between the germline ends.

This clonotype was detected ten times or more. The chain joins TRBV5-1 to TRBJ1-2; no clear D. With 4 bases removed from V and 1 base from J, the gap between germline ends came to 17 bases. CDR1 is SGHRS, CDR2 YFSETQ, per germline. This CDR3 is 16 amino acids long. The CDR3: CASSPPLEGINYGYTF. The CDR3 DNA reads as TGCGCCAGCAGCCCCCCCCTGGAAGGGATTAACTATGGCTACACCTTC.

This clonotype has just a few counts. The chain recombines TRBV4-1 with TRBJ1-2; D is undetermined. V was pared by 0 bases and J by 3 bases, with 5 bases between. CDR1 and CDR2 (germline): MGHRA, YSYEKL. CDR3 length equals 13 residues. The CDR3 loop reads CASSQDRYYGYTF. DNA for the CDR3: TGCGCCAGCAGCCAAGATCGGTACTATGGCTACACCTTC.

The chain joins TRBV21-1 to TRBJ1-1; no DNA check was done on the table's D call, TRBD1. TRBV21-1 is designated a pseudogene. The CDR3 loop spans 13 amino acids. The CDR3 reads CASIYRGNTEAFF. The CDR3 DNA reads as TGTGCCAGCATCTACAGGGGGAACACTGAAGCTTTCTTT.